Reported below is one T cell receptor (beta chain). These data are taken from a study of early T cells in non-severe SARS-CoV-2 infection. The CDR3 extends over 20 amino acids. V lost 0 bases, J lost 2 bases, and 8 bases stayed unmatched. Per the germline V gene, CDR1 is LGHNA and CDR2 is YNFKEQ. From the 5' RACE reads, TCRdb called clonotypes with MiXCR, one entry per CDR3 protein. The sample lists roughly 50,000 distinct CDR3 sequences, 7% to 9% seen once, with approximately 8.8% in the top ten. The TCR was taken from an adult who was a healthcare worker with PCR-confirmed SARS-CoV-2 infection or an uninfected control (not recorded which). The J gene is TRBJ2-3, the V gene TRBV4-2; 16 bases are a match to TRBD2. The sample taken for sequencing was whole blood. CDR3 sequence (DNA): TGTGCCAGCAGCCAAGACCAGGGACTAGCGGGGGGGCTTAACACAGATACGCAGTATTTT. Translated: CASSQDQGLAGGLNTDTQYF.